This passage covers 3 T cell receptor beta chains from one sample sequenced in a study of T cells in tuberculosis. Profiling relied on immunoSEQ multiplex PCR, and the TCRdb table lists in-frame clones only, not all of them. There are some 34,000 clones in the sample; about 94% occur only once, and more than 6.5% lies in the top ten. The sequenced sample was PBMCs. These receptors were taken from a donor aged 5 to 30 with latent tuberculosis or without tuberculosis infection.

V and J are TRBV7-2 and TRBJ1-2, with D unresolved. The CDR3 consists of 12 residues. The germline V gene encodes CDR1 SGHTA and CDR2 FQGNSA. The germline V and J ends were trimmed by 5 bases and 2 bases, with 6 bases remaining between them. DNA for the CDR3: TGTGCCAGCAGCCTACAGAACTATGGCTACACCTTC. Residues: CASSLQNYGYTF.

The chain is built from TRBV11-2 and TRBJ1-6; 7 bases agree with TRBD1. This CDR3 region has 16 residues. Germline V gene data show CDR1 as SGHAT and CDR2 as FQNNGV. J lost 5 bases, V lost 0 bases, and 4 bases had no gene match. In DNA, the CDR3 is TGTGCCAGCAGCTTAGAACAGGGGTGGAATAATTCACCCCTCCACTTT. Translation gives CASSLEQGWNNSPLHF.

J is TRBJ1-1 and V is TRBV7-2; D remains unclear. Germline values: CDR1 SGHTA, CDR2 FQGNSA. V was clipped by 3 bases and J by 6 bases, with 5 bases between them. CDR3 length: 11 residues. The chain's CDR3 is CASSFPAEAFF. CDR3 bases: TGTGCCAGCAGCTTTCCCGCTGAAGCTTTCTTT.